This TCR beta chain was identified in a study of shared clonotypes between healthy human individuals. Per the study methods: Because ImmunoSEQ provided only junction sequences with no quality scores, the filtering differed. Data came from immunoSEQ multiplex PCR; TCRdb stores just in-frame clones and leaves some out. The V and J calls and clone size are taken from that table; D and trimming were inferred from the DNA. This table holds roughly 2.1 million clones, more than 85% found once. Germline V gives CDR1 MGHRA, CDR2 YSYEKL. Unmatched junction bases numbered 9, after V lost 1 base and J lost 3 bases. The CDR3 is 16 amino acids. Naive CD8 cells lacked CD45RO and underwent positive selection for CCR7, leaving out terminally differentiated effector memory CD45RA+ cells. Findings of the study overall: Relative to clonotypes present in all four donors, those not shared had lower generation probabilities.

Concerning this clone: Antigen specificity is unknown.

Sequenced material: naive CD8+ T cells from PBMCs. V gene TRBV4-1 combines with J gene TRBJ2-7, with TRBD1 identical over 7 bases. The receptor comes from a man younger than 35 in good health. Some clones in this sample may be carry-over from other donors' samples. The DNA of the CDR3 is TGCGCCAGCAGCCAAGGCCCGTTGGCAGGGGGCTACGAGCAGTACTTC. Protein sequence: CASSQGPLAGGYEQYF.